This T cell receptor beta chain is drawn from a study of T cell responses to AZD1222 COVID-19 vaccine (dated by TCRdb to the early 2020s). Concerning the study at large: Because spike-specific TCR depth and breadth did not differ between the two schedules, AZD1222 recipients who got a second dose at roughly 4 weeks were pooled with those who got a second dose at roughly 12 weeks. Trial participants were enrolled by age into 18-55, 56-69 and 70-plus year subgroups, with approximately 150, 28 and 58 TCR-sequenced participants respectively. A total of approximately 240 trial participants underwent TCR sequencing, of whom about 210 had received two doses of AZD1222 and some 25 had received two doses of the MenACWY control vaccine.

About this clone: Its antigen specificity is not known. No qualities accompany the bases; no much larger clone lies one base away.

Relative to germline, V is 0 bases shorter and J is 2 bases shorter, with 9 bases between their ends. The CDR1 and CDR2 encoded by the germline V gene (reference sequence) are SGHNT and YYREEE. There are 14 amino acids in the CDR3, from cysteine to phenylalanine inclusive. Only the CDR3 portion is preserved as DNA: 42 bases, with reading frame beginning at the first base. The time point label here, explained by the study, means: baseline before first vaccination. Vaccinee samples were obtained from the UK trials COV001 and COV002, which included a single-blind randomized controlled phase 2/3 trial of AZD1222 (ChAdOx1 nCoV-19) in healthy adults. For TCRbeta chain sequencing, PBMC samples were collected from trial participants at day 0 and at day 28 after the second dose. The CDR3 regions of human TCRbeta chains were analyzed by immunosequencing. As for the original processing: Repertoire TCRs were matched against a reference library of SARS-CoV-2-specific TCRs generated with the MIRA antigen-specificity platform. Breadth was defined as the fraction of unique TCRs that were SARS-CoV-2-associated. Depth was defined as the fraction of total T cells that were SARS-CoV-2-associated. Each spike-specific TCR was assigned to its reactive spike region and to a CD4 or CD8 class using the MIRA data. Log10-transformed breadth and depth values were compared by one-way ANOVA with Sidak's multiple comparisons tests. The immuneACCESS repertoire file appears here via TCRdb, limited to in-frame rearrangements. These files lack a portion of the clones; in checked studies, under half of the deficit traces to unresolved V genes, and the cause of the others is not known. That table is the source of V, J and clone size, and D and trimming were worked out from the DNA. The sample records around 130,000 clones, roughly 86% of which are singletons. In total, the top ten clones hold more than 10% of the sample.

What the research found in general, with its limitations: No day 14 peak-response samples were available, so repertoires were characterized only after the peak T cell response. Only a handful of AZD1222 recipients were SARS-CoV-2 seropositive at baseline, limiting conclusions about previously exposed vaccinees. Spike-specific TCR breadth and depth rose significantly after two AZD1222 doses compared with day 0 and with MenACWY recipients. The vaccine-associated CD4 TCRs covered the entire spike protein, and the dominant responses fell in regions 160-218 and 743-854. The 56-69-year group was small, and its depth increase did not reach significance, likely because of low power. Reportedly, almost half of the unique spike-specific TCRs recognized epitopes lying outside the regions that are mutated in the B.1.351 and B.1.1.7 variants. Participants were mostly white British, with more females than males. The authors suggested clonal diversity may have been underestimated.

The sequencing here drew on peripheral blood, taken on day 0 of AZD1222 vaccination. Here the chain combines TRBV5-4 and TRBJ2-7; the D segment cannot be called with confidence. This TCR derives from an adult in good health. The nucleotide sequence reads TGTGCCAGCAGCTTGGAGTTCGGACCCTACGAGCAGTACTTC. Its amino acids are CASSLEFGPYEQYF.